This TCR beta chain appears in the sequencing data of a study of cytomegalovirus exposure and HLA in healthy donors. Findings and limits, study-wide: While the bulk of TCR sequences proved rare, some public TCRs turned up in many donors.

With respect to this clone: The antigen is not known.

Deletions cut 4 bases from V and 5 bases from J, with 18 bases between. The CDR3 spans 15 residues. From germline, CDR1 is MNHNS and CDR2 SASEGT. Primers included in the PCR were 60 Vbeta and 13 Jbeta primers. The data were produced by immunoSEQ multiplex PCR, yet TCRdb's version contains in-frame clones alone and is incomplete. The sample records roughly 140,000 clones, 75% to 80% being singletons. The chain employs TRBV6-1 and TRBJ2-7; maybe TRBD1 (6 bases). The sequence was collected from a woman in her twenties or thirties in good health and CMV-seronegative. The sequenced material came from PBMCs. CDR3 DNA sequence: TGTGCCAGCAGTGGGATCCGGGCAGGGGACCACGAGCAGTACTTC. Protein product: CASSGIRAGDHEQYF.